The rows below give T cell receptor beta chains drawn from one sample of a study of early T cells in non-severe SARS-CoV-2 infection. Via MiXCR, TCRdb re-called the 5' RACE reads, giving one row per CDR3 protein. In the table there are approximately 57,000 distinct CDR3 sequences, around 13% of which are singletons. The specimen was whole blood. These receptor sequences come from an adult who was a healthcare worker with PCR-confirmed SARS-CoV-2 infection or an uninfected control (not recorded which). Each CDR3 is given with its conserved first and last residue. Some rows have no size entry. The others give once, few or many, or a class for an expanded clone.

v_call clone_size cdr3_aa
TRBV3-1 many CASSQDGRGGYNEQFF
TRBV19 many CASSHLLAEQFF
TRBV9 NA CASSVAQGYGYTF
TRBV19 NA CASRGTGGLREQYF
TRBV29-1 few CSADEAFF
TRBV19 few CASSIGLAADLYEQYF
TRBV11-2 few CASSLQGGFSTDTQYF
TRBV15 many CATSRDPRVTGELFF
TRBV20-1 NA CSASSENSNQPQHF
TRBV2 many CASRKGLAGVLYEQYF
TRBV4-3 NA CASSQVGGELNTEVFF
TRBV4-3 many CASSQELGATYGQYF
TRBV20-1 few CSARPGPYEQYF
TRBV7-8 many CASSLAVSSYEQYF
TRBV12-3/TRBV12-4 few CASSLEGYEQYF
TRBV19 few CASSRGGGSTDTQYF
TRBV5-1 few CASSPGRPGRETQYF
TRBV6-1 few CASSRDSENSPLHF
TRBV10-2 NA CASSPSGGPLNTGELFF
TRBV18 NA CASSPEAKLANYGYTF
TRBV12-3/TRBV12-4 NA CASSLVGGNEQFF
TRBV29-1 NA CSVDWVGRNYGYTF
TRBV29-1 NA CSASGNTGELFF
TRBV20-1 NA CSARRSNTEAFF
TRBV28 many CASSFPGGGAGAYEQYF
TRBV2 many CASTGGAGANVLTF
TRBV13 many CASKEGTTEAFF
TRBV20-1 many CSARGLASSSEQFF